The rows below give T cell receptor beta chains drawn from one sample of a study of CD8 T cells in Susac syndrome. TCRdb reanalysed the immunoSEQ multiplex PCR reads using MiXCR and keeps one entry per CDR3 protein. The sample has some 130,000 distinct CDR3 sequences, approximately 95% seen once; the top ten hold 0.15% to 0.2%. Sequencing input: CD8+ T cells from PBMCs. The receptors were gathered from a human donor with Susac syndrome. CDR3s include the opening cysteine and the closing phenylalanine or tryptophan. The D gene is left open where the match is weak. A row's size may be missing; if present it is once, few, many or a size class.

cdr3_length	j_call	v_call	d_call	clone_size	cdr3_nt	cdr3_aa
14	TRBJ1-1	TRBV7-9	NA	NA	TGTGCCAGCAGCTTCGGCCCGCAGAACACTGAAGCTTTCTTT	CASSFGPQNTEAFF
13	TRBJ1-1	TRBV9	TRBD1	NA	TGTGCCAGCAGCGTGGGACAGCTTACTGAAGCTTTCTTT	CASSVGQLTEAFF
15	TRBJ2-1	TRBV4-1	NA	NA	TGCGCCAGCAGCCAAGTAGAAGGAGTCCACAATGAGCAGTTCTTC	CASSQVEGVHNEQFF
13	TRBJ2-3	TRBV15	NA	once	TGTGCCTGTGAGGGGACTAGCACAGATACGCAGTATTTT	CACEGTSTDTQYF
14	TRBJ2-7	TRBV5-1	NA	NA	TGCGCCAGCAGCTTGGCCGAGGGATTCAACGAGCAGTACTTC	CASSLAEGFNEQYF
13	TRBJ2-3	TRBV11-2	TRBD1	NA	TGTGCCAGCAGCGGACAGGGACCCGATACGCAGTATTTT	CASSGQGPDTQYF
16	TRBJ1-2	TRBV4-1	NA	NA	TGCGCCAGCAGCCAAGTTGCCAGCCTACCGATCTATGGCTACACCTTC	CASSQVASLPIYGYTF
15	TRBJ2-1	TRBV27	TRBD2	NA	TGTGCCAGCAGTGTAACTAGCGGGAGGAGTATTGAGCAGTTCTTC	CASSVTSGRSIEQFF
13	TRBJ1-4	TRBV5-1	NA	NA	TGCGCCAGCAGCTCCGGGGTCGATGAAAAACTGTTTTTT	CASSSGVDEKLFF
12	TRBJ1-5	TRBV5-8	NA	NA	TGTGCCAGCAGCTCGCGGTTTCAGCCCCAGCATTTT	CASSSRFQPQHF